Listed below are T cell receptor beta chains from one sample, sequenced in a study of blood T cells in healthy people across ages. In TCRdb, the 5' RACE reads were re-called with MiXCR into one record per CDR3 protein. The repertoire holds about 800,000 distinct CDR3 sequences, with 58% as singletons. Sequencing used blood. All receptors come from a man aged 30-40 years in good health. Each CDR3 is given with its conserved first and last residue. D genes are given only for firm matches. Not all rows give a size; the values are once, few, many and, for expanded clones, a class.

size: NA; D: TRBD2; J: TRBJ2-7; V: TRBV4-2; DNA: TGTGCCAGCAGCCAAGATCTAGCGGGTCTATACGAGCAGTACTTC; CDR3: CASSQDLAGLYEQYF
size: NA; D: TRBD2; J: TRBJ2-4; V: TRBV30; DNA: TGTGCCGGCCAAGCGGGGCCCAAAAACATTCAGTACTTC; CDR3: CAGQAGPKNIQYF
size: few; D: NA; J: TRBJ1-6; V: TRBV29-1; DNA: TGCAGCGTTGGGGAGGTTTCAAATTCACCCCTCCACTTT; CDR3: CSVGEVSNSPLHF
size: NA; D: NA; J: TRBJ2-7; V: TRBV7-2; DNA: TGTGCCAGCGGAATGAGCTCCTACGAGCAGTACTTC; CDR3: CASGMSSYEQYF
size: NA; D: NA; J: TRBJ1-6; V: TRBV5-4; DNA: TGTGCCAGCAGCTTGGAAAATAATTCACCCCTCCACTTT; CDR3: CASSLENNSPLHF
size: few; D: TRBD1; J: TRBJ1-2; V: TRBV5-1; DNA: TGCGCCAGCTTCTCCGAGACAGGGGGCGGAAATGGCTACACCTTC; CDR3: CASFSETGGGNGYTF
size: NA; D: NA; J: TRBJ2-1; V: TRBV4-2; DNA: TGTGCCAGCAGCGGGAGGACGGGCAATGAGCAGTTCTTC; CDR3: CASSGRTGNEQFF
size: NA; D: TRBD2; J: TRBJ2-3; V: TRBV7-6; DNA: TGTGCCAGCAGCCATTCGGGGGGGCCAACAGATACGCAGTATTTT; CDR3: CASSHSGGPTDTQYF
size: once; D: NA; J: TRBJ2-7; V: TRBV19; DNA: TGTGCCAGTAGTAGACGGGGCGCGACCCGGGACGAGCAGTACTTC; CDR3: CASSRRGATRDEQYF
size: NA; D: TRBD2; J: TRBJ2-7; V: TRBV24-1; DNA: TGTGCCACCAGCCGCGGACTAGCGGGAGCAGTAATAACTAACTACGAGCAGTACTTC; CDR3: CATSRGLAGAVITNYEQYF
size: NA; D: NA; J: TRBJ2-3; V: TRBV3-1; DNA: TGTGCCGGCAGCCAAGGTACGGTCCGCACAGATACGCAGTATTTT; CDR3: CAGSQGTVRTDTQYF
size: NA; D: NA; J: TRBJ2-1; V: TRBV2; DNA: TGTGCCAGCAAGGGGTCAGGGATAGGGAATGAGCAGTTCTTC; CDR3: CASKGSGIGNEQFF
size: few; D: NA; J: TRBJ1-1; V: TRBV6-2/TRBV6-3; DNA: TGTGCCAGCAGTTATTTTGGGGAAACTGAAGCTTTCTTT; CDR3: CASSYFGETEAFF
size: few; D: NA; J: TRBJ2-7; V: TRBV11-2; DNA: TGTGCCAGCAGCTTAGATCCAAACTCCTACGAGCAGTACTTC; CDR3: CASSLDPNSYEQYF
size: NA; D: TRBD1; J: TRBJ2-5; V: TRBV4-3; DNA: TGCGCCAGCAGCCAAGGGACAGGGGGTACCCCCAAACAGTACTTC; CDR3: CASSQGTGGTPKQYF
size: NA; D: NA; J: TRBJ2-5; V: TRBV29-1; DNA: TGCAGCGTCCGCGACCGACAGAAAACCACTCAAGAGACCCAGTACTTC; CDR3: CSVRDRQKTTQETQYF
size: NA; D: NA; J: TRBJ1-2; V: TRBV4-2; DNA: TGTGCCAGCAGCCAAGGACAGACTTATCTTAACTATGGCTACACCTTC; CDR3: CASSQGQTYLNYGYTF
size: few; D: NA; J: TRBJ2-1; V: TRBV9; DNA: TGTGCCAGCAGCGTAAATGGTCGGGACCACAATGAGCAGTTCTTC; CDR3: CASSVNGRDHNEQFF
size: NA; D: TRBD1; J: TRBJ2-1; V: TRBV3-1; DNA: TGTGCCAGCAGCCCCTCCGGGACAGGGATAGACAATGAGCAGTTCTTC; CDR3: CASSPSGTGIDNEQFF
size: NA; D: TRBD2; J: TRBJ2-7; V: TRBV25-1; DNA: TGTGCCAGCCGGCGGGAGGGCGGGTACGAGCAGTACTTC; CDR3: CASRREGGYEQYF